The T cell receptor (beta chain) under discussion was sequenced for a study of blood T cell repertoires in COVID-19. Study summary: Donors in the United States, Italy and Spain gave samples during acute or convalescent COVID-19. T cells, B-cell-depleted T cells, or PBMCs supplied cDNA or gDNA.

The CDR3 has 14 residues. Germline CDR1 and CDR2: MNHEY and SMNVEV (reference sequence). Between the trimmed V and J ends, which lost 6 bases and 1 base, there was a span of 12 bases. Original methodology: How many nucleated cells were present was estimated from reference gene primer amplification. The assay was immunoSEQ multiplex PCR, and TCRdb's table has in-frame clones only and misses some. V and J calls and clone size are given by that table; D and trimming were obtained from the DNA. In the table there are about 260,000 clones, around 90% of which are singletons. V gene TRBV27 combines with J gene TRBJ1-1; tentative D call: TRBD1 (5 bases). This clonotype originated in a human donor in a cohort sampled during active COVID-19. The sample comprised peripheral blood. CDR3 sequence: CASSFSQGNTEAFF. The DNA for the CDR3 is TGTGCCAGCAGCTTCAGTCAGGGGAACACTGAAGCTTTCTTT.